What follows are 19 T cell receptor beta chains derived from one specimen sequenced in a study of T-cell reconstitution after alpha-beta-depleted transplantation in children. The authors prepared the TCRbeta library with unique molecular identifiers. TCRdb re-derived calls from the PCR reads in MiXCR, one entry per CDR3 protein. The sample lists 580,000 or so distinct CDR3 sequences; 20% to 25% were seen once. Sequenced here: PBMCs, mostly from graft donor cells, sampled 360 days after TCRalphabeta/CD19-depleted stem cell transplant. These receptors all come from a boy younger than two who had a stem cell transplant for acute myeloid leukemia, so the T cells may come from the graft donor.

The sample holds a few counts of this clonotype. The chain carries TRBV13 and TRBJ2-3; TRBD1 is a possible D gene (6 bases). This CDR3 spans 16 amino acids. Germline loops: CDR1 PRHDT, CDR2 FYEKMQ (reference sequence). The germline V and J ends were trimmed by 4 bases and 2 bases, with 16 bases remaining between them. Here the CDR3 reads CASSWEQGSLTDTQYF. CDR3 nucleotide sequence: TGTGCCAGCAGCTGGGAACAGGGTTCCCTCACAGATACGCAGTATTTT.

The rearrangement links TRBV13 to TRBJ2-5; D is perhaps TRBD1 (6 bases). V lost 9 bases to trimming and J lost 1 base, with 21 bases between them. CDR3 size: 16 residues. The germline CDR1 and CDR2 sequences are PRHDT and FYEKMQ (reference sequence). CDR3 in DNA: TGTGCCAGTAGCAGGTCAGGGGTCCCACTCCAAGAGACCCAGTACTTC. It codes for CASSRSGVPLQETQYF.

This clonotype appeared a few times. CDR3 in amino acids: CASSLGHGSTNEKLFF. The CDR3 region has the DNA TGCGCCAGCAGCTTGGGGCACGGTTCAACTAATGAAAAACTGTTTTTT. The genes are TRBV5-1 and TRBJ1-4; D is uncertain. V was cut by 0 bases and J by 0 bases, with 9 bases left in between. CDR3 size: 16 residues. In germline, CDR1 is SGHRS, CDR2 YFSETQ.

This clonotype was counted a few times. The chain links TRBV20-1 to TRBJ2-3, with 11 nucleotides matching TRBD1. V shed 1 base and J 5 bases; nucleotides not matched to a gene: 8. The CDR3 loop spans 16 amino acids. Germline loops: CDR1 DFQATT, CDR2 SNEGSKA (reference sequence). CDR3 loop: CSARGSGTGGKDTQYF. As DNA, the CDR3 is TGCAGTGCTAGAGGCTCCGGGACAGGGGGGAAAGATACGCAGTATTTT.

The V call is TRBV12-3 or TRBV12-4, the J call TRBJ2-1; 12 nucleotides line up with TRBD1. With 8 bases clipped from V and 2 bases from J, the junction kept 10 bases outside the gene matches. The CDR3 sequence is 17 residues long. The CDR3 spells CASAGQGAKSAYNEQFF. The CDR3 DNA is TGTGCCAGCGCGGGACAGGGGGCGAAGAGCGCCTACAATGAGCAGTTCTTC.

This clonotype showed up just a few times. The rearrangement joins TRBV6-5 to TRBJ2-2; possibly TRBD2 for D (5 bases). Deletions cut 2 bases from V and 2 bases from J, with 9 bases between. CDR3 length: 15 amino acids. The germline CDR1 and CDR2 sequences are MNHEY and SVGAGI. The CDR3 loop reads CASSYLRLNTGELFF. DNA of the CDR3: TGTGCCAGCAGTTACCTCAGACTAAACACCGGGGAGCTGTTTTTT.

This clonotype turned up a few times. The CDR3 bases are TGTGCCAGCTTCGGCAGGGTCGTCCTCAATGAGCAGTTCTTC. Protein: CASFGRVVLNEQFF. This chain uses TRBV28 with TRBJ2-1, with D perhaps TRBD1 (5 bases). CDR1 is MDHEN, CDR2 SYDVKM, per germline. V was cut by 8 bases and J by 6 bases, with 17 bases left in between. CDR3 length: 14 amino acids.

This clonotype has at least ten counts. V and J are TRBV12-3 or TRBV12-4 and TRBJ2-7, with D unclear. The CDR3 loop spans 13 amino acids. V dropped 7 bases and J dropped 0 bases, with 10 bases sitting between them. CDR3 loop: CASNRASSYEQYF. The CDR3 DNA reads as TGTGCCAGCAACCGCGCTAGCTCCTACGAGCAGTACTTC.

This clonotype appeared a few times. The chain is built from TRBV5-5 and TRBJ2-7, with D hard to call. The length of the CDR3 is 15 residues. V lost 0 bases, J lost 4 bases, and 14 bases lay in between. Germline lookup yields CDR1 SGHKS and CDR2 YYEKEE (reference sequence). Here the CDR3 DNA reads TGTGCCAGCAGCTTGGCCGGCACAGAAGGGTACGAGCAGTACGTC. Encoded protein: CASSLAGTEGYEQYV.

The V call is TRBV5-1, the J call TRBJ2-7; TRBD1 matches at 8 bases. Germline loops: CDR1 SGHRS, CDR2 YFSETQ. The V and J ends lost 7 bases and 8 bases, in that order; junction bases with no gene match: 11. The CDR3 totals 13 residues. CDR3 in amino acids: CASQPDRGQKQYF. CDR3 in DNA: TGCGCCAGCCAACCCGACAGGGGACAGAAGCAGTACTTC. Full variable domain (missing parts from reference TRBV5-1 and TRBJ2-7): KAGVTQTPRYLIKTRGQQVTLSCSPISGHRSVSWYQQTPGQGLQFLFEYFSETQRNKGNFPGRFSGRQFSNSRSEMNVSTLELGDSALYLCASQPDRGQKQYFGPGTRLTVT.

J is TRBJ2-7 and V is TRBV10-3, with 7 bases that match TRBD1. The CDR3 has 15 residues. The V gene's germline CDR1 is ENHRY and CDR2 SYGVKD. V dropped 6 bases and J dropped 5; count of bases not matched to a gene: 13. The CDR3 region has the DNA TGTGCCATCAGCGAATTAGGGACAGAGTGGGACGAGCAGTACTTC. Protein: CAISELGTEWDEQYF.

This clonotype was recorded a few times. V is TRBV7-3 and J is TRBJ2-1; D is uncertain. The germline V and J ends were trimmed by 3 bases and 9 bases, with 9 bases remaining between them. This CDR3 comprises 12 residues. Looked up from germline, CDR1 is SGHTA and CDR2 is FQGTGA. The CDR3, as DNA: TGTGCCAGCAGCTTCTCCCCTCCTGAGCAGTTCTTC. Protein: CASSFSPPEQFF.

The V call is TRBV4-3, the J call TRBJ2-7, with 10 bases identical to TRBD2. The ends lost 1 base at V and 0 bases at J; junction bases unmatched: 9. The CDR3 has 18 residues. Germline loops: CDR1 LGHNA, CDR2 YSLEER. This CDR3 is CASSQGASGGQSSYEQYF. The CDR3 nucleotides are TGCGCCAGCAGCCAAGGAGCTAGCGGGGGTCAGAGCTCCTACGAGCAGTACTTC.

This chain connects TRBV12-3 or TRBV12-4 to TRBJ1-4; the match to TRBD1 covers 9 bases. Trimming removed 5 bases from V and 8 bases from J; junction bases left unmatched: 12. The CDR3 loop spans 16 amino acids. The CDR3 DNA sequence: TGTGCCAGCAGTCCCCCGGGACAGGGTCGACGGGAAAAACTGTTTTTT. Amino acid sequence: CASSPPGQGRREKLFF.

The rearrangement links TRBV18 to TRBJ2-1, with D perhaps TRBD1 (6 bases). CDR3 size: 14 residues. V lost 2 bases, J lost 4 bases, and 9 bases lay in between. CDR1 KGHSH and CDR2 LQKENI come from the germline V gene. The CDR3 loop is CASSPGTPYNEQFF. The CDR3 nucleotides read TGTGCCAGCTCACCAGGGACACCTTACAATGAGCAGTTCTTC.

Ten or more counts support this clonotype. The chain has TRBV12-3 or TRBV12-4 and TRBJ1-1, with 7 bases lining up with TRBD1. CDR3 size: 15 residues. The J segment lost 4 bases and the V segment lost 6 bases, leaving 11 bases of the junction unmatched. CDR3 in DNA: TGTGCCAGCAGCTGGGAGGGGGCGGTGGGCACTGAAGCTTTCTTT. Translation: CASSWEGAVGTEAFF.

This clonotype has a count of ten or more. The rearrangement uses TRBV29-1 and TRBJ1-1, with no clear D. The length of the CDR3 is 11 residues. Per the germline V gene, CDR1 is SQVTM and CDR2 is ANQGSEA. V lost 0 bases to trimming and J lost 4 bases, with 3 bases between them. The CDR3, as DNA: TGCAGCGTTGAAGACGGCACTGAAGCTTTCTTT. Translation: CSVEDGTEAFF.

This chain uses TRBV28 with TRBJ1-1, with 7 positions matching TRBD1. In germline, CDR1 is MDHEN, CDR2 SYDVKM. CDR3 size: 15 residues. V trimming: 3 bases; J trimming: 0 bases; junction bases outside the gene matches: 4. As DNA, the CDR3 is TGTGCCAGCAGTTTCGGACAGGTGATGAACACTGAAGCTTTCTTT. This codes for CASSFGQVMNTEAFF.

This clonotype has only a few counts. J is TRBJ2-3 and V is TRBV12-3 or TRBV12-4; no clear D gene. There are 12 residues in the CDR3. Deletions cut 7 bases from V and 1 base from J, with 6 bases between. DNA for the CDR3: TGTGCCAGCACACGCGGCACAGATACGCAGTATTTT. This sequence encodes CASTRGTDTQYF.